Listed below are T cell receptor beta chains from one sample, sequenced in a study of T-cell memory formation after mild COVID-19. TCRdb ran MiXCR on the 5' RACE reads and lists one entry per CDR3 protein. The data contain 140,000 to 150,000 distinct CDR3 sequences, 15% to 20% of them singletons. Sequencing was done on a sample of PBMCs or a T cell subset sorted from them (not recorded which). Receptor source: an adult woman who had mild COVID-19 (a few samples of this study predate the infection). Cell type and time point are not known. CDR3s include the opening cysteine and the closing phenylalanine or tryptophan. D genes are given only for firm matches. Rows may omit the clone size; those that give it use once, few, many or a size class.

V	size	D	J	CDR3	DNA
TRBV12-3/TRBV12-4	few	-	TRBJ2-3	CASSFSLSGAGTQYF	TGTGCCAGCAGTTTCTCACTAAGTGGTGCGGGTACGCAGTATTTT
TRBV27	once	-	TRBJ1-5	CASSFGYSNQPQHF	TGTGCCAGCAGTTTCGGGTATAGCAATCAGCCCCAGCATTTT
TRBV29-1	once	TRBD1	TRBJ1-1	CSVVGTGPNTEAFF	TGCAGCGTTGTCGGGACAGGGCCAAACACTGAAGCTTTCTTT
TRBV20-1	-	-	TRBJ2-4	CSAREPAKNIQYF	TGCAGTGCAAGGGAACCAGCCAAAAACATTCAGTACTTC
TRBV30	-	TRBD1	TRBJ2-1	CACPGTGGNEQFF	TGTGCCTGCCCCGGGACAGGGGGCAATGAGCAGTTCTTC
TRBV3-1	many	-	TRBJ2-7	CASSQVMGLVGYEQYF	TGTGCCAGCAGCCAAGTGATGGGCTTGGTGGGCTACGAGCAGTACTTC
TRBV7-2	-	TRBD1	TRBJ2-3	CASSSGQGNWNTQYF	TGTGCCAGCAGCTCGGGACAGGGGAATTGGAATACGCAGTATTTT
TRBV18	few	-	TRBJ2-7	CASSPDRYEQYF	TGTGCCAGCTCACCCGACAGGTACGAGCAGTACTTC
TRBV24-1	few	TRBD1	TRBJ2-1	CATSDLPDRGTYNEQFF	TGTGCCACCAGTGACCTGCCGGACAGGGGGACCTACAATGAGCAGTTCTTC
TRBV5-8	once	-	TRBJ2-5	CASSLTGSLETQYF	TGTGCCAGCAGCTTGACGGGCAGCCTAGAGACCCAGTACTTC
TRBV5-6	-	-	TRBJ2-3	CASSLAARPTDTQYF	TGTGCCAGCAGCTTGGCTGCCAGACCCACAGATACGCAGTATTTT
TRBV20-1	few	TRBD1	TRBJ2-7	CSARGRTGGYEQYF	TGCAGTGCTAGAGGCCGGACAGGGGGCTACGAGCAGTACTTC
TRBV19	-	-	TRBJ1-5	CASKGDIQGPFSNQPQHF	TGTGCCAGTAAGGGGGACATTCAGGGCCCCTTTAGCAATCAGCCCCAGCATTTT
TRBV20-1	few	TRBD2	TRBJ2-7	CSAPPSGDYEQYF	TGCAGTGCCCCGCCTAGCGGGGACTACGAGCAGTACTTC
TRBV6-7	few	-	TRBJ2-7	CASRRSGLGDEQYF	TGTGCCAGCAGGCGAAGCGGCCTGGGGGACGAGCAGTACTTC
TRBV15	-	-	TRBJ1-1	CATRRSGSQAFF	TGTGCCACCAGAAGGAGTGGGTCGCAAGCTTTCTTT
TRBV25-1	-	TRBD1	TRBJ2-7	CARPRGGLNYEQYF	TGTGCCAGGCCCCGAGGGGGCCTAAACTACGAGCAGTACTTC
TRBV3-1	few	TRBD2	TRBJ2-3	CASSQNLAGSTDTQYF	TGTGCCAGCAGCCAAAACCTAGCGGGGAGCACAGATACGCAGTATTTT
TRBV20-1	-	TRBD2	TRBJ2-3	CSARGWREEGTDTQYF	TGCAGTGCTAGGGGTTGGCGGGAGGAGGGCACAGATACGCAGTATTTT
TRBV25-1	few	-	TRBJ2-3	CASSEGGSGRTDTQYF	TGTGCCAGCAGTGAAGGGGGTAGCGGCCGCACAGATACGCAGTATTTT
TRBV5-1	few	-	TRBJ1-1	CASSFLQDPRTEAFF	TGCGCCAGCAGCTTCCTACAGGACCCGAGGACTGAAGCTTTCTTT
TRBV7-7	few	-	TRBJ2-7	CASSRGGGMGPQYF	TGTGCTAGCAGCCGAGGGGGCGGGATGGGGCCGCAGTACTTC
TRBV10-3	-	-	TRBJ2-7	CAISGHSSYEQYF	TGTGCCATCAGTGGACATTCATCCTACGAGCAGTACTTC